This T cell receptor (beta chain) appears in the sequencing data of a study of shared clonotypes between healthy human individuals. Germline V CDR1 and CDR2: MNHEY, SMNVEV (reference sequence). Losses at the gene ends were 5 bases for V and 15 bases for J; bases not matched to a gene: 8. The CDR3 loop spans 14 amino acids. Only in-frame clones appear in the TCRdb table, and some are missing; sequencing was by immunoSEQ multiplex PCR. The sample yields a few million clones, about 92% seen once. The TCR originated in a man younger than 35 in good health. Some clones in this sample may be carry-over from other donors' samples. The material sequenced was naive CD4+ T cells from PBMCs. Stated subset: CD45RA+ positively selected. This chain joins TRBV27 and TRBJ2-1; TRBD2 matches at 15 bases. Written as DNA, the CDR3 is TGTGCCAGCAGTACCGGACTAGCGGGGGGGGTGTCGTTCTTC. Its translation: CASSTGLAGGVSFF.